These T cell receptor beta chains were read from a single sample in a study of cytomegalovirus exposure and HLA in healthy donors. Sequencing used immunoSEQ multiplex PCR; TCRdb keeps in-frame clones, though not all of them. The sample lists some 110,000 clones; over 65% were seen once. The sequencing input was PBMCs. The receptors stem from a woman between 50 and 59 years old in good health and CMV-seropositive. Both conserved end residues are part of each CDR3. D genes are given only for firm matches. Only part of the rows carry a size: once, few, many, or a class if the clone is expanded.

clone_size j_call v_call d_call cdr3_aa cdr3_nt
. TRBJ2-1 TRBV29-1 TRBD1 CSVEGSRGRNEQFF TGCAGCGTTGAAGGTAGCAGGGGGCGGAATGAGCAGTTCTTC
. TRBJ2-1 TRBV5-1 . CASSLSGHGNEQFF TGCGCCAGCAGCTTAAGCGGCCACGGGAATGAGCAGTTCTTC
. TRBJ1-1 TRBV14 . CASSQVAGPNTEAFF TGTGCCAGCAGCCAAGTCGCAGGCCCGAACACTGAAGCTTTCTTT
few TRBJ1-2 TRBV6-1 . CASSETPRDSAGYTF TGTGCCAGCAGCGAGACACCCCGGGACTCTGCTGGCTACACCTTC
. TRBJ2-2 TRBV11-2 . CASSPQGLETGELFF TGTGCCAGCAGTCCTCAGGGATTGGAGACCGGGGAGCTGTTTTTT
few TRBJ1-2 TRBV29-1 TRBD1 CSTYSGTGRSGYTF TGCAGCACTTACTCCGGGACAGGACGGTCTGGCTACACCTTC
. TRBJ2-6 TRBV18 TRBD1 CASSRLTGAGANVLTF TGTGCCAGCTCACGATTGACAGGGGCTGGGGCCAACGTCCTGACTTTC
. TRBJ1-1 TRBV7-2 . CASSSRFSAEAFF TGTGCCAGCAGCTCCCGCTTTAGCGCTGAAGCTTTCTTT
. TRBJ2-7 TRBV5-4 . CASSFFDRKNYEQYF TGTGCCAGCAGCTTTTTCGACAGAAAGAACTACGAGCAGTACTTC
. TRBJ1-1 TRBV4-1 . CASSQPPSVGPAEAFF TGCGCCAGCAGCCAACCACCATCGGTGGGGCCTGCTGAAGCTTTCTTT
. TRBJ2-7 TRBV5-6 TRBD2 CASSFYAGVYEQYF TGTGCCAGCAGCTTCTACGCGGGAGTTTACGAGCAGTACTTC
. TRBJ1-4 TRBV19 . CASSIASSTNEKLFF TGTGCCAGTAGTATTGCCAGTTCAACTAATGAAAAACTGTTTTTT
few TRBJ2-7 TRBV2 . CASSDSGVAREQYF TGTGCCAGCAGTGACTCCGGGGTTGCGCGCGAGCAGTACTTC
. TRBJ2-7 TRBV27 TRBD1 CASSLNDRGYEQYF TGTGCCAGCAGTTTAAACGACAGGGGGTACGAGCAGTACTTC
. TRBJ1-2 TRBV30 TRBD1 CAWTRSGTGVGYTF TGTGCCTGGACCCGAAGCGGGACAGGGGTTGGCTACACCTTC
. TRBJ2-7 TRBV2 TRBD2 CASSEGRGGEQYF TGTGCCAGCAGTGAGGGGCGGGGGGGCGAGCAGTACTTC
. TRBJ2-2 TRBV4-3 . CASSQGLALEGELFF TGCGCCAGCAGCCAAGGATTAGCCCTCGAGGGGGAGCTGTTTTTT
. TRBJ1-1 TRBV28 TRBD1 CASSWDSNTEAFF TGTGCCAGCAGTTGGGACAGCAACACTGAAGCTTTCTTT
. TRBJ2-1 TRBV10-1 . CASSGMDRSSYNEQFF TGCGCCAGCAGTGGGATGGATCGGAGCTCCTACAATGAGCAGTTCTTC
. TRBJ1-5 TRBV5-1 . CASSPSGFNQPQHF TGCGCCAGCAGTCCGAGCGGGTTCAATCAGCCCCAGCATTTT